This T cell receptor beta chain was recorded in a study of T cells in localized non-small cell lung cancer. Germline loops: CDR1 SNHLY, CDR2 FYNNEI. The V gene lost 4 bases and the J gene lost 0 bases, with 4 bases spanning the gap. This CDR3 comprises 13 residues. Repertoires were generated with immunoSEQ multiplex PCR, while TCRdb's copy carries only in-frame clones and drops some. The sample yields some 78,000 clones, 84% seen once. The sample consisted of peripheral blood, taken before any cancer treatment. This TCR was sampled from a man between 40 and 69 years old with stage I lung adenocarcinoma. V usage is TRBV2 and J usage is TRBJ1-3; D call uncertain. The DNA of the CDR3 is TGTGCCAGCAGTGGTTCCTCTGGAAACACCATATATTTT. Translating gives CASSGSSGNTIYF. The variable domain in full, completed from reference TRBV2 and TRBJ1-3, reads EPEVTQTPSHQVTQMGQEVILRCVPISNHLYFYWYRQILGQKVEFLVSFYNNEISEKSEIFDDQFSVERPDGSNFTLKIRSTKLEDSAMYFCASSGSSGNTIYFGEGSWLTVV.